This paragraph reports one T cell receptor (beta chain). This specimen belongs to a study of blood T cell repertoires in COVID-19. The CDR3 contains 14 residues. The germline V and J ends were trimmed by 6 bases and 6 bases, with 14 bases remaining between them. Germline CDR1 reads LGHDT; CDR2 reads YNNKEL (reference sequence). Produced via immunoSEQ multiplex PCR; TCRdb's table is partial and in-frame only. The table lists under 150,000 clones, approximately 87% of them singletons. The clonotype comes from a man younger than 45 with acute or convalescent COVID-19. The chain couples TRBV3-1 (or the pseudogene TRBV3-2) to TRBJ2-2; D remains ambiguous. Material for sequencing was peripheral blood. The CDR3 nucleotides are TGTGCCAGCAGTCTCCGTGAGGTCCCCGGGGAGCTGTTTTTT. Its protein is CASSLREVPGELFF.